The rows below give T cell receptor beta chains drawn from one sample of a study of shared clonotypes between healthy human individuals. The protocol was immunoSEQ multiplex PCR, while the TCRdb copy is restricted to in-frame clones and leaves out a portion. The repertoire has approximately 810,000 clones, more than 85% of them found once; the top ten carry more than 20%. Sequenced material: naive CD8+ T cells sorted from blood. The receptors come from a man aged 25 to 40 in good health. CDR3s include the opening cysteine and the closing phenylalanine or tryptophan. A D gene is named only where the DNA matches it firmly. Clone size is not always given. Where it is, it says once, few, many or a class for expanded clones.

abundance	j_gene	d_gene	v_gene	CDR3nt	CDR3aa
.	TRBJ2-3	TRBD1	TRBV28	TGTGCCAGCACCTGGACAGGGTTCACAGATACGCAGTATTTT	CASTWTGFTDTQYF
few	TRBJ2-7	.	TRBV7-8	TGTGCCAGCAGCTTAGCCCTTATCGAGCAGTACTTC	CASSLALIEQYF
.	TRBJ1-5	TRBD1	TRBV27	TGTGCCAGCAGTTTAGGGACAGGCGAATATCAGCCCCAGCATTTT	CASSLGTGEYQPQHF
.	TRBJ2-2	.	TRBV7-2	TGTGCCAGCAGCTTAGTGGCCGAAAACACCGGGGAGCTGTTTTTT	CASSLVAENTGELFF
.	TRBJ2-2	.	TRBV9	TGTGCCAGCAGCCCGCCGGAGGCGCGTTTGACCGGGGAGCTGTTTTTT	CASSPPEARLTGELFF
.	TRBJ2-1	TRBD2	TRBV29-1	TGCAGCGTCGACGGGGCTAGCGGGAGCGGTACAGGGGCCTACAATGAGCAGTTCTTC	CSVDGASGSGTGAYNEQFF
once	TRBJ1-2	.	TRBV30	TGTGCCTGGAGTGTAGGGTTACAGGACTTCTATGGCTACACCTTC	CAWSVGLQDFYGYTF
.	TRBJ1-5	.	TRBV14	TGTGCCAGCAGCCAAGGGAGACAGGATCAACAGCCCCAGCATTTT	CASSQGRQDQQPQHF
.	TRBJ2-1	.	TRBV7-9	TGTGCCAGCAGCCCACCTTGGACCGAATACAATGAGCAGTTCTTC	CASSPPWTEYNEQFF
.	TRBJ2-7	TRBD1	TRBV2	TGTGCCAGCAGTGACCCGGGACAGCCCTACGAGCAGTACTTC	CASSDPGQPYEQYF
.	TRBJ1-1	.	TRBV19	TGTGCCAGTAGCGCCGACAAGCATATCCGGAACACTGAAGCTTTCTTT	CASSADKHIRNTEAFF
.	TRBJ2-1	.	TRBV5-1	TGCGCCAGCAGCCGAGAGTTACTCAAGGATGAGCAGTTCTTC	CASSRELLKDEQFF
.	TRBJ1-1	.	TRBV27	TGTGCCAGCAGTTTGGGACAGAACACTGAAGCTTTCTTT	CASSLGQNTEAFF
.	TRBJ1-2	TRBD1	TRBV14	TGTGCCAGCAGCCAAAAGGGACAGGGCCTTAATAACTATGGCTACACCTTC	CASSQKGQGLNNYGYTF